The 8 T cell receptor beta chains in this list originate from one sample, sequenced in a study of blood T cell repertoires in COVID-19 (dated by TCRdb to the early 2020s). The receptor library was made with the immunoSEQ multiplex PCR assay. Held by TCRdb, this immuneACCESS table contains in-frame sequences only and omits some clones. Under half of the omission traces to an unresolved V gene where checked; the cause of the rest is unknown. The sample contains approximately 260,000 clones, over 75% of them found a single time. The ten largest make up 8% to 13% of the sample. The sequencing input was peripheral blood. The origin of the receptors is a woman aged 70-85 years with acute or convalescent COVID-19.

CDR3 nucleotides: TGTGCCAGCAGCTTGGCCATAGGGGGCTCCGGGGAGCTGTTTTTT. It yields the protein CASSLAIGGSGELFF. The V call is TRBV5-4, the J call TRBJ2-2; 7 bases line up with TRBD1. The germline gives CDR1 SGHNT, CDR2 YYREEE (reference sequence). There are 15 residues in the CDR3. V lost 0 bases to trimming and J lost 6 bases; unmatched junction nucleotides: 5.

The rearrangement uses TRBV7-9 and TRBJ1-1; D may be TRBD1 (5 bases). V lost 4 bases and J 5 bases, leaving 20 bases between the germline ends. The germline CDR1 and CDR2 sequences are SEHNR and FQNEAQ (reference sequence). This CDR3 has 16 amino acids. CDR3 nucleotide sequence: TGTGCCAGCAGCTCAAGAGGAGGGGCGCGAGTAACTGAAGCTTTCTTT. Amino acids: CASSSRGGARVTEAFF.

The rearrangement joins TRBV10-3 to TRBJ1-2, with 7 bases that match TRBD1. Germline V lookup: CDR1 ENHRY, CDR2 SYGVKD. J lost 9 bases, V lost 6 bases, and 4 bases had no gene match. The CDR3 has 11 residues. In DNA, the CDR3 is TGTGCCATCAGCTTAGGGGGCAGCTACACCTTC. Its translation: CAISLGGSYTF.

In its sample, this clone was seen a few times. V and J are TRBV12-2 and TRBJ2-1; the D segment call TRBD1 is taken from the table without a DNA check. TRBV12-2 is termed a pseudogene. This CDR3 is built from 17 residues. In DNA, the CDR3 is TGTGCAAGTCGCCGCGGAAAACAGGGGAGCTCCTACAATGAGCAGTTCTTC. Its protein product is CASRRGKQGSSYNEQFF.

This chain connects TRBV7-9 to TRBJ2-1, with D possibly being TRBD1 (5 bases). This CDR3 is built from 16 residues. Germline V gene sequence: CDR1 SEHNR, CDR2 FQNEAQ (reference sequence). The germline V and J ends were trimmed by 5 bases and 6 bases, with 20 bases remaining between them. The CDR3 reads CASSAPRRGPGNEQFF. The CDR3, as DNA: TGTGCCAGCAGCGCCCCTAGAAGGGGCCCCGGCAATGAGCAGTTCTTC.

The chain combines TRBV7-2 with TRBJ2-1; 14 bases align to TRBD2. The CDR3 spans 15 residues. The germline V gene encodes CDR1 SGHTA and CDR2 FQGNSA. The trim removed 5 bases at V and 8 bases at J, leaving 5 bases unmatched. The chain's CDR3 is CASSLTSGGAYEQFF. CDR3 nucleotide sequence: TGTGCCAGCAGCCTGACTAGCGGGGGGGCCTATGAGCAGTTCTTC.

This clone was detected once. In the same sample, other DNA sequences code for this CDR3. This chain joins TRBV18 and TRBJ2-7; TRBD1 matches at 7 bases. The CDR3 is 13 amino acids. The J segment lost 4 bases and the V segment lost 3 bases, leaving 3 bases of the junction unmatched. Germline-derived CDR1 and CDR2 are KGHSH and LQKENI. In DNA, the CDR3 is TGTGCCAGCTCACCGGGACAGAATTACGAGCAGTACTTC. It specifies CASSPGQNYEQYF.

The rearrangement links TRBV1 to TRBJ2-5; the table calls TRBD2, which could not be checked here. TRBV1 is marked as a pseudogene. The CDR3 is made up of 14 amino acids. The CDR3 reads CTSSSPGVEETQYF. The CDR3 nucleotides read TGCACCAGCAGTTCCCCGGGAGTTGAAGAGACCCAGTACTTC.